This TCR beta chain was found in a study of T cells in Graves' hyperthyroidism and ophthalmopathy (dated by TCRdb to between 2017 and 2020). About the full investigation: Peripheral blood samples were taken at the time of initial diagnosis, prior to any treatment. To identify distinguishing TCR V-J signatures, a discovery cohort of around 100 patients was used, comprising 43 with Graves' ophthalmopathy and around 60 with stable Graves' hyperthyroidism. Whether ophthalmopathy could be predicted prospectively was tested in an independent validation cohort made up of 18 hyperthyroidism patients plus 17 patients who later progressed to ophthalmopathy. The 85 to 100 discovery patients were randomly split 7:3 into training and test sets. The study also compared thyroid tissue and blood T-cell repertoires from roughly six Graves' hyperthyroidism patients. After blood sampling, hyperthyroidism patients were treated with methimazole at a starting dose of 30 mg daily, and ophthalmopathy patients were treated with high-dose intravenous methylprednisolone. According to the paper, TCR Vbeta CDR3 sequencing was carried out on about 140 peripheral blood samples, which came from around 43 ophthalmopathy, under 80 hyperthyroidism and around 17 progressor patients.

Points the paper makes about the study in general: In validation, progression to ophthalmopathy was predicted by the model with roughly 69% sensitivity and 72% to 80% specificity, a median of roughly six months before onset. In cross-validation, a model built on a 13 V-J signature told ophthalmopathy apart from stable hyperthyroidism with 87.88% sensitivity and roughly 82% specificity, and in testing the same model reached 80%/75%. Most expanded thyroid clonotypes (frequency above 0.001) were also detected in blood, a finding suggesting that blood repertoires may reflect thyroid immune responses. No statistical method was used to set the sample size in advance, and investigators knew the group allocation.

CDR1 and CDR2, per the germline V gene, are SQVTM and ANQGSEA. V is reduced by 4 bases and J by 5 bases, leaving a spacing of 20 bases between them. The CDR3, from cysteine to phenylalanine, totals 15 residues. The kept DNA is CDR3 alone, 45 bases in frame from the first base. As for this clonotype: Its target antigen remains unknown. Base qualities are not at hand, and no much larger clone is one base apart.

Moderately to severely active disease, a Clinical Activity Score of at least 3, a NOSPECS grade of at least 4, and a duration under 3 months were present in ophthalmopathy patients. Any patient with an uncontrolled infection, another autoimmune disease, pregnancy or lactation was excluded. Diagnoses relied on clinical symptoms, serum thyroxine and TRAb, thyroid ultrasound and orbital computed tomography. PBMCs were isolated from 10 ml of fresh peripheral blood by Ficoll-Paque density gradient centrifugation. Total RNA was extracted using Trizol reagent, and RNA quality was assessed on an Agilent 2100 Bioanalyzer. The TCR beta CDR3 regions were amplified from the RNA transcripts. The TCR CDR3 was subjected to a first round of RT-PCR using the HTBI primer set and the Qiagen OneStep RT-PCR kit. Libraries were constructed in a second round of multiplex PCR, after which size selection and purification were carried out. Paired-end sequencing of the libraries was performed with 100 bp reads on an Illumina HiSeq2000. In the original analysis: SOAPnuke was used to process the raw data, with reads discarded if the reads contained adapters or uncalled bases, had a mean Phred below 15, or lacked an exact constant-primer or identifier match. COPE v1.2.5 was used to merge high-quality paired reads, and clonotypes were defined as unique nucleotide sequences. MiTCR v1.1 was used to align the clonotypes against IMGT TRBV, TRBD and TRBJ reference segments. The analysis included only V-J combinations with a frequency above 0.0001, which together covered roughly 99% of the repertoires. A TCS score was defined as the ratio of F50 (clonal expansion) to E x V (chaos), with BLOSUM62-based TCRdist applied between CDR3 peptides within each V-J. Welch's t-statistics and random forest reduced fewer than 600 V-J features to some 14, which were used in a naive Bayes classifier (R e1071). The raw public reads went through TCRdb reprocessing: fastp at Q25, MiXCR clone calling, in-frame beta chains kept. Rows are unified per CDR3 protein, each entry keeping the most common DNA and genes. None of the V and J calls come from the authors' own analysis; TCRdb made them. The sample table contains a few hundred thousand distinct CDR3 sequences; only one count was recorded for about 20% of them. The leading ten clones occupy approximately 49% of the sample.

This chain is built from TRBV29-1 and TRBJ2-5; the D gene cannot be resolved reliably. The sequence was collected from a woman in her 70s with Graves' ophthalmopathy. Material for sequencing was blood. The CDR3 region has the sequence CSVAGTTLFTETQYF. Here is the DNA: TGCAGCGTTGCAGGAACAACCCTATTCACGGAGACCCAGTACTTC.